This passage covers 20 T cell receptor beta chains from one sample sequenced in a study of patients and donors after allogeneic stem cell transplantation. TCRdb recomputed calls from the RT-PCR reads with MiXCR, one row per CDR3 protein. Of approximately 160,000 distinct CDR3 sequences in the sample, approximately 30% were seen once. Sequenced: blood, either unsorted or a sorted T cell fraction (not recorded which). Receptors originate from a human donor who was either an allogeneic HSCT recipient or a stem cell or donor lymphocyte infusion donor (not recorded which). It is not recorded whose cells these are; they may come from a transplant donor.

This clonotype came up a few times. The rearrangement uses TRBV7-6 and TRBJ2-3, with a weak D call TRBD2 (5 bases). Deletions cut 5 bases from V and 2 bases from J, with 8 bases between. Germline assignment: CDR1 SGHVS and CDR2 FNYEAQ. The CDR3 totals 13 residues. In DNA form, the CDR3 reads TGTGCCAGCAGCGAGGGCACCACAGATACGCAGTATTTT. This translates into CASSEGTTDTQYF.

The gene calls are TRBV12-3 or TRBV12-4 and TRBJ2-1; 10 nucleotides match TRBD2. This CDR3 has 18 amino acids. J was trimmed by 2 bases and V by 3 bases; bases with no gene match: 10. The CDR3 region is CASSFGMASGRTYNEQFF. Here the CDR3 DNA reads TGTGCCAGCAGTTTTGGGATGGCTAGCGGGAGAACCTACAATGAGCAGTTCTTC.

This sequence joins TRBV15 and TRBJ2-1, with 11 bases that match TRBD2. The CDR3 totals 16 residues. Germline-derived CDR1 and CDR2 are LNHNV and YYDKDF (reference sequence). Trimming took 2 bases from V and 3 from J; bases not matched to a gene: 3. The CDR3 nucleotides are TGTGCCACCAGCAGACCGCTAGCGGGAGGCTACAATGAGCAGTTCTTC. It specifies CATSRPLAGGYNEQFF.

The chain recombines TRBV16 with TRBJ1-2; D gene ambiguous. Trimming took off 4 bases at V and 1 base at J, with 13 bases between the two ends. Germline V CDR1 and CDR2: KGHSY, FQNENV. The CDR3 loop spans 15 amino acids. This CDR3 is CASSPPVRHNYGYTF. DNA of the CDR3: TGTGCCAGCAGCCCTCCGGTGCGGCATAACTATGGCTACACCTTC.

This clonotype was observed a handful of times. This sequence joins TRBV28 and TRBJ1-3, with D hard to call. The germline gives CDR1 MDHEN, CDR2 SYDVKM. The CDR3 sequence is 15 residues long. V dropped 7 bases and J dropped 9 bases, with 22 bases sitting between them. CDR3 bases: TGTGCCAGCACTCTGGTCGACCGGGCGGTTTCCACCATATATTTT. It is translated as CASTLVDRAVSTIYF.

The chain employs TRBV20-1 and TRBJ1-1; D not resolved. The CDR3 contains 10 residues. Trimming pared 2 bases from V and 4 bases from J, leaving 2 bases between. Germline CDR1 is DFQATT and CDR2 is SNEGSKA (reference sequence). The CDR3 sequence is CSARPTEAFF. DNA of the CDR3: TGCAGTGCTAGACCCACTGAAGCTTTCTTT.

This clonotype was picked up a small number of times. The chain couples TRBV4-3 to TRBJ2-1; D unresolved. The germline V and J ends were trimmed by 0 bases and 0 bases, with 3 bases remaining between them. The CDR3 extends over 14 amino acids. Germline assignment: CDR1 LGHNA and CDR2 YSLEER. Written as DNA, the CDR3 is TGCGCCAGCAGCCAAGATCCCTCCTACAATGAGCAGTTCTTC. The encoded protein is CASSQDPSYNEQFF.

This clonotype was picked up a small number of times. CDR3 coding DNA: TGTGCCAGCAGCTTATCAGGGCCCGGTGACACCATATATTTT. This sequence encodes CASSLSGPGDTIYF. This chain uses TRBV7-2 with TRBJ1-3; the D gene is possibly TRBD1 (5 bases). Germline V gene data show CDR1 as SGHTA and CDR2 as FQGNSA. V lost 2 bases to trimming and J lost 8 bases, with 13 bases between them. The CDR3 runs 14 residues.

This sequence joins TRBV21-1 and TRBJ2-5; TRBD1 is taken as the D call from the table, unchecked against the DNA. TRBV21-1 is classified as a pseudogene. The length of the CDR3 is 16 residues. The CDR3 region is CANLLPGQGAFETQYF. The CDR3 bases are TGTGCCAACCTTCTTCCGGGACAGGGGGCGTTTGAGACCCAGTACTTC.

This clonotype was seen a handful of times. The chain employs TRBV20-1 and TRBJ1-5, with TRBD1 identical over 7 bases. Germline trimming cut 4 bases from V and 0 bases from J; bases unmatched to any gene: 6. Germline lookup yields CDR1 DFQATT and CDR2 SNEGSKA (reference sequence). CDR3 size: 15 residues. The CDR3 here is CSAKTGLYSNQPQHF. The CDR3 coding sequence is TGCAGTGCTAAGACAGGGCTCTATAGCAATCAGCCCCAGCATTTT.

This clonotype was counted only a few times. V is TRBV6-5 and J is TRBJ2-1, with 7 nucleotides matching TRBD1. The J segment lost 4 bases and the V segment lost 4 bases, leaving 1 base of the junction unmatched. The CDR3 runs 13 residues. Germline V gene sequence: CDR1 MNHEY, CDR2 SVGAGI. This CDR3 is CASSWGQYNEQFF. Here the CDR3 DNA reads TGTGCCAGCAGTTGGGGACAGTACAATGAGCAGTTCTTC.

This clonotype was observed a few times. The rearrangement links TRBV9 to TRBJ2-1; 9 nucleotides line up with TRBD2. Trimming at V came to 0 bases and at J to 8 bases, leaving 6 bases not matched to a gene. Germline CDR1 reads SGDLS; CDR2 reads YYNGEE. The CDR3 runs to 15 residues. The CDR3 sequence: CASSVDLAGLYEQFF. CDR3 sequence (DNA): TGTGCCAGCAGCGTAGATCTAGCGGGATTGTATGAGCAGTTCTTC.

The CDR3 here is CSARDTGTSGGYEQYF. The CDR3 nucleotides read TGCAGTGCTAGAGACACCGGGACTAGCGGGGGCTACGAGCAGTACTTC. This rearrangement joins TRBV20-1 to TRBJ2-7; TRBD2 matches at 14 bases. The J segment lost 3 bases and the V segment lost 0 bases, leaving 4 bases of the junction unmatched. The CDR3 sequence is 16 residues long. The germline V gene encodes CDR1 DFQATT and CDR2 SNEGSKA (reference sequence).

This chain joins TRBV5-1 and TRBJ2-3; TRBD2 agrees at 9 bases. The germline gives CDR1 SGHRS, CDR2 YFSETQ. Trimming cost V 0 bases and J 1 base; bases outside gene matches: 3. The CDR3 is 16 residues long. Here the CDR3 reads CASSLGIAGGTDTQYF. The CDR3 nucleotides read TGCGCCAGCAGCTTGGGAATAGCGGGGGGCACAGATACGCAGTATTTT.

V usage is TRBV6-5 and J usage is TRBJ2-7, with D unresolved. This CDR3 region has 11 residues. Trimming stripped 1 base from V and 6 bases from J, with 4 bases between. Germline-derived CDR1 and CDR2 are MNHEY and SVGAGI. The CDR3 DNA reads TGTGCCAGCAGTTACTGGGGCGAGCAGTACTTC. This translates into CASSYWGEQYF.

The CDR3 loop reads CASSYVEGRFF. CDR3 sequence (DNA): TGTGCCAGCAGTTACGTCGAGGGGCGGTTCTTC. V gene TRBV6-6 combines with J gene TRBJ2-1; D might be TRBD1 or TRBD2, each matching 5 bases. This CDR3 contains 11 residues. Per germline, CDR1 MNHNY and CDR2 SVGAGI (reference sequence). V was clipped by 2 bases and J by 15 bases, with 11 bases between them.

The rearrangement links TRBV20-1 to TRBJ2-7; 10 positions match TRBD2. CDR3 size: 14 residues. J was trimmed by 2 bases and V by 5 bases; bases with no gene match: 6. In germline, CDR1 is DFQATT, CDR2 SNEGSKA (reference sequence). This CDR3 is CSAPRGLATYEQYF. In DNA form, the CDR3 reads TGCAGTGCTCCTCGGGGACTAGCGACCTACGAGCAGTACTTC.

For the CDR3, the DNA is TGTGCCAGCGCGGCGCAGTATTTT. It yields the protein CASAAQYF. The chain employs TRBV2 and TRBJ2-3, with D unresolved. CDR3 length: 8 amino acids. Per germline, CDR1 SNHLY and CDR2 FYNNEI. The V end lost 8 bases, the J end lost 10 bases, and 4 bases lay between the germline ends.

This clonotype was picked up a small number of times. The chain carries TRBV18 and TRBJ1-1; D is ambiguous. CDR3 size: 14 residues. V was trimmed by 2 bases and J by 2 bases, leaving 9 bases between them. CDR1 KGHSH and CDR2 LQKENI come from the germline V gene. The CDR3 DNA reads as TGTGCCAGCTCACCAGCGGGATTTAACACTGAAGCTTTCTTT. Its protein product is CASSPAGFNTEAFF.

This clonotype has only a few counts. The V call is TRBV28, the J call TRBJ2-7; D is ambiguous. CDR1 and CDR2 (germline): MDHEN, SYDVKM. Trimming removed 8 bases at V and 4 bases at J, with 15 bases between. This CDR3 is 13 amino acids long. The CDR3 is CASRSLSRYEQYF. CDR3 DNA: TGTGCCAGCCGGAGTTTATCCCGTTACGAGCAGTACTTC. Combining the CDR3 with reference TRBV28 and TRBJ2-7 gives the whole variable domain DVKVTQSSRYLVKRTGEKVFLECVQDMDHENMFWYRQDPGLGLRLIYFSYDVKMKEKGDIPEGYSVSREKKERFSLILESASTNQTSMYLCASRSLSRYEQYFGPGTRLTVT.